Listed below are T cell receptor beta chains from one sample, sequenced in a study of shared clonotypes between healthy human individuals. Sequenced by immunoSEQ multiplex PCR; TCRdb stores in-frame clones only, minus some. The data show about 690,000 clones, 90% seen once. Material: memory CD8+ T cells from PBMCs. The receptors stem from a man aged 18 to 35 in good health. Some clones in this sample may be carry-over from other donors' samples. The CDR3 runs from the conserved cysteine through the conserved F or W. The order of the fields is V gene, D gene, clone size, J gene, CDR3 protein, CDR3 DNA. A D gene is named only where the DNA matches it firmly. Clone size appears in some rows only: once, few, many, or a class for an expanded clone.

V: TRBV7-9
D: -
size: -
J: TRBJ2-1
CDR3: CASSLIGSRDEQFF
DNA: TGTGCCAGCAGCTTAATCGGGAGTCGGGATGAGCAGTTCTTC

V: TRBV10-2
D: TRBD2
size: once
J: TRBJ2-1
CDR3: CASGRGGRENEQFF
DNA: TGCGCCAGCGGGAGGGGCGGGAGGGAAAATGAGCAGTTCTTC

V: TRBV27
D: -
size: -
J: TRBJ1-1
CDR3: CASSKGGRGATEAFF
DNA: TGTGCCAGCAGTAAGGGGGGGCGGGGGGCCACTGAAGCTTTCTTT

V: TRBV11-3
D: -
size: -
J: TRBJ2-1
CDR3: CASSSWTGRGEFAYNEQFF
DNA: TGTGCCAGCAGCTCGTGGACGGGCAGGGGGGAATTCGCCTACAATGAGCAGTTCTTC

V: TRBV6-1
D: -
size: once
J: TRBJ1-2
CDR3: CASSETAGLRGYTF
DNA: TGTGCCAGCAGTGAGACAGCTGGCTTGAGGGGCTACACCTTC

V: TRBV28
D: TRBD1
size: -
J: TRBJ2-4
CDR3: CASSLYRWDRGSRVAKNIQYF
DNA: TGTGCCAGCAGTTTATACCGTTGGGACAGGGGGTCGCGAGTCGCCAAAAACATTCAGTACTTC

V: TRBV9
D: -
size: -
J: TRBJ2-5
CDR3: CASSEGRDAYSETQYF
DNA: TGTGCCAGCAGCGAAGGCCGGGACGCTTACTCGGAGACCCAGTACTTC

V: TRBV18
D: -
size: -
J: TRBJ1-2
CDR3: CASSTITQGRANYGYTF
DNA: TGTGCCAGCTCAACTATCACACAGGGAAGGGCTAACTATGGCTACACCTTC

V: TRBV28
D: -
size: -
J: TRBJ1-5
CDR3: CASSSRAPEPQHF
DNA: TGTGCCAGCAGTTCCCGGGCCCCTGAGCCCCAGCATTTT

V: TRBV7-9
D: -
size: -
J: TRBJ2-7
CDR3: CASSFGDSYEQYF
DNA: TGTGCCAGCAGCTTCGGAGACTCCTACGAGCAGTACTTC

V: TRBV19
D: -
size: -
J: TRBJ2-1
CDR3: CASRPPAVYNEQFF
DNA: TGTGCCAGTAGACCTCCCGCTGTCTACAATGAGCAGTTCTTC

V: TRBV7-3
D: -
size: -
J: TRBJ2-5
CDR3: CASSLGVGRPDQETQYF
DNA: TGTGCCAGCAGCTTAGGTGTCGGGAGACCTGATCAAGAGACCCAGTACTTC

V: TRBV28
D: -
size: -
J: TRBJ1-2
CDR3: CASSSPMEQRRNYGYTF
DNA: TGTGCCAGCAGTTCCCCGATGGAGCAGAGGCGCAACTATGGCTACACCTTC

V: TRBV12-5
D: -
size: -
J: TRBJ2-5
CDR3: CASGLSALQETQYF
DNA: TGTGCTAGTGGTTTGTCGGCTCTCCAAGAGACCCAGTACTTC

V: TRBV29-1
D: TRBD1
size: -
J: TRBJ2-7
CDR3: CSVLTGQGWGEQYF
DNA: TGCAGCGTCTTAACGGGACAGGGGTGGGGCGAGCAGTACTTC

V: TRBV7-9
D: TRBD2
size: -
J: TRBJ2-1
CDR3: CATTGGNNEQFF
DNA: TGTGCCACCACGGGGGGGAACAATGAGCAGTTCTTC

V: TRBV11-3
D: -
size: -
J: TRBJ1-1
CDR3: CASSAGGANTEAFF
DNA: TGTGCCAGCAGCGCAGGAGGGGCGAACACTGAAGCTTTCTTT

V: TRBV7-6
D: -
size: -
J: TRBJ1-1
CDR3: CASFPGRGSNTEAFF
DNA: TGTGCCAGCTTCCCGGGCAGGGGCAGCAACACTGAAGCTTTCTTT

V: TRBV10-1
D: -
size: -
J: TRBJ2-7
CDR3: CASIGGSSYEQYF
DNA: TGCGCCAGCATCGGCGGAAGCTCCTACGAGCAGTACTTC

V: TRBV7-3
D: TRBD2
size: -
J: TRBJ2-1
CDR3: CASSLAVSGYYNEQFF
DNA: TGTGCCAGCAGCTTAGCGGTTAGCGGGTACTACAATGAGCAGTTCTTC

V: TRBV19
D: -
size: -
J: TRBJ1-1
CDR3: CASSIQDRVYAEAFF
DNA: TGTGCCAGTAGTATCCAAGATCGAGTCTACGCTGAAGCTTTCTTT

V: TRBV4-1
D: -
size: -
J: TRBJ1-1
CDR3: CASSQVRQLNTEAFF
DNA: TGCGCCAGCAGCCAAGTTCGGCAGTTGAACACTGAAGCTTTCTTT